The 17 T cell receptor beta chains below come from one sample, sequenced in a study of T-cell memory formation after mild COVID-19. TCRdb analysed the 5' RACE reads with MiXCR anew, one entry per CDR3 protein. This sample carries fewer than 300,000 distinct CDR3 sequences, over 15% of them seen once, and the ten largest clones take roughly 21%. The sample was PBMCs or a T cell subset sorted from them (not recorded which). The receptors shown here come from a young man who had mild COVID-19 (a few samples of this study predate the infection). Cell type and time point are not known.

In this sample, this clonotype turned up a few times. The rearrangement links TRBV2 to TRBJ2-2; 12 nucleotides align to TRBD2. Unmatched junction bases numbered 6, after V lost 7 bases and J lost 6 bases. CDR1 SNHLY and CDR2 FYNNEI come from the germline V gene. This CDR3 is built from 15 residues. The CDR3 spells CASTLTSGGAGELFF. DNA for the CDR3: TGTGCCAGCACCTTGACTAGCGGGGGTGCCGGGGAGCTGTTTTTT.

V is TRBV28 and J is TRBJ2-7; no clear D. Germline values: CDR1 MDHEN, CDR2 SYDVKM. This CDR3 has 13 residues. V was cut by 5 bases and J by 7 bases, with 15 bases left in between. The CDR3 region has the DNA TGTGCCAGCAGTAAAGGGTGGTCGGAAGAGCAGTACGTC. Its protein product is CASSKGWSEEQYV.

The gene calls are TRBV6-5 and TRBJ1-2; perhaps TRBD1 as D (6 bases). The CDR3 totals 13 residues. CDR1 and CDR2 from the germline V gene are MNHEY and SVGAGI. V was pared by 6 bases and J by 6 bases, with 14 bases between. The CDR3 loop is CASSYRVRHGYTF. In DNA, the CDR3 is TGTGCCAGCAGCTACAGGGTCAGGCATGGCTACACCTTC.

The table lists this clonotype with a few counts. V usage is TRBV27 and J usage is TRBJ1-6; TRBD1 is a possible D gene (5 bases). The CDR3 sequence is 15 residues long. CDR1 is MNHEY, CDR2 SMNVEV, per germline (reference sequence). V was pared by 1 base and J by 3 bases, with 7 bases between. The DNA of the CDR3 is TGTGCCAGCAGTTTATTGGGACTCTATAATTCACCCCTCCACTTT. It yields the protein CASSLLGLYNSPLHF.

This clonotype was detected only a few times. This rearrangement joins TRBV7-6 to TRBJ2-7; 9 nucleotides agree with TRBD1. J was trimmed by 3 bases and V by 5 bases; bases with no gene match: 8. CDR1 is SGHVS and CDR2 is FNYEAQ in the germline V gene. The CDR3 runs 15 residues. The DNA for the CDR3 is TGTGCCAGCAGCGTCACCGGGACAGGGAGCTACGAGCAGTACTTC. Its protein is CASSVTGTGSYEQYF. The full variable domain, its missing parts supplied by reference TRBV7-6 and TRBJ2-7, is GAGVSQSPRYKVTKRGQDVALRCDPISGHVSLYWYRQALGQGPEFLTYFNYEAQQDKSGLPNDRFSAERPEGSISTLTIQRTEQRDSAMYRCASSVTGTGSYEQYFGPGTRLTVT.

This sequence joins TRBV6-2 or TRBV6-3 and TRBJ2-3; weak D call: TRBD2 (6 bases). V was shortened by 2 bases and J by 2 bases, with 17 bases between the two germline ends. The CDR3 runs 17 residues. Germline CDR1 and CDR2: MNHEY and SVGEGT. The CDR3 is CASSYDSGMSFTDTQYF. CDR3 coding DNA: TGTGCCAGCAGTTACGATAGCGGTATGTCGTTCACAGATACGCAGTATTTT.

In this sample, this clonotype turned up a few times. The rearrangement uses TRBV19 and TRBJ1-1; D unresolved. Trimming removed 0 bases at V and 3 bases at J, with 17 bases between. This CDR3 has 17 residues. Germline V lookup: CDR1 LNHDA, CDR2 SQIVND (reference sequence). The CDR3 DNA sequence: TGTGCCAGTAGTATAGAGTCTAACGGGGTCAAGGACACTGAAGCTTTCTTT. Its protein product is CASSIESNGVKDTEAFF. The full variable domain, its missing parts supplied by reference TRBV19 and TRBJ1-1, is DGGITQSPKYLFRKEGQNVTLSCEQNLNHDAMYWYRQDPGQGLRLIYYSQIVNDFQKGDIAEGYSVSREKKESFPLTVTSAQKNPTAFYLCASSIESNGVKDTEAFFGQGTRLTVV.

A few counts support this clonotype. This chain uses TRBV29-1 with TRBJ1-4; 7 nucleotides align to TRBD1. The CDR3 sequence is 15 residues long. The germline gives CDR1 SQVTM, CDR2 ANQGSEA. The trim removed 0 bases at V and 4 bases at J, leaving 5 bases unmatched. The CDR3 spells CSVEDPWDSNEKLFF. The CDR3 coding sequence is TGCAGCGTTGAAGATCCCTGGGACAGTAATGAAAAACTGTTTTTT.

This clonotype was counted between two and nine times. The chain is built from TRBV15 and TRBJ1-6; tentatively, D is TRBD1 (5 bases). Germline assignment: CDR1 LNHNV and CDR2 YYDKDF (reference sequence). The V end was cut by 0 bases, the J end by 2 bases, with 14 bases between. The CDR3 is 18 residues long. The CDR3 DNA reads TGTGCCACCAGCAGAGATCCAACAGGATTTACCTATAATTCACCCCTCCACTTT. This codes for CATSRDPTGFTYNSPLHF.

The chain is built from TRBV3-1 and TRBJ1-2; TRBD1 matches 7 bases. From germline, CDR1 is LGHDT and CDR2 YNNKEL (reference sequence). With V trimmed by 1 base and J by 8 bases, 7 bases remained unmatched. There are 14 residues in the CDR3. The CDR3 is CASSQAQGRRGYTF. The CDR3 coding sequence is TGTGCCAGCAGCCAAGCACAGGGGAGGAGAGGCTACACCTTC. Full variable domain (missing parts from reference TRBV3-1 and TRBJ1-2): DTAVSQTPKYLVTQMGNDKSIKCEQNLGHDTMYWYKQDSKKFLKIMFSYNNKELIINETVPNRFSPKSPDKAHLNLHINSLELGDSAVYFCASSQAQGRRGYTFGSGTRLTVV.

In this sample, this clonotype turned up a few times. The chain has TRBV12-3 or TRBV12-4 and TRBJ2-1; D remains ambiguous. The CDR3 sequence is 19 residues long. V shed 0 bases and J shed 3 bases, with 21 bases lying between them. DNA of the CDR3: TGTGCCAGCAGTTTAGCGCTAATCCTGTTCAGGTCGGACTACAATGAGCAGTTCTTC. Translated: CASSLALILFRSDYNEQFF.

The chain carries TRBV5-5 and TRBJ1-5; TRBD1 matches 8 bases. The length of the CDR3 is 15 residues. The junction had 14 bases not matched to a gene; V was cut back by 4 bases and J by 11 bases. Looked up from germline, CDR1 is SGHKS and CDR2 is YYEKEE (reference sequence). CDR3 in amino acids: CASSQFGTGIMTQHF. CDR3 DNA sequence: TGTGCCAGCAGCCAATTTGGGACAGGAATCATGACCCAGCATTTT.

This sequence joins TRBV29-1 and TRBJ2-1; 12 bases are a match to TRBD2. Germline V gene sequence: CDR1 SQVTM, CDR2 ANQGSEA. Unmatched junction bases numbered 11, after V lost 4 bases and J lost 7 bases. The CDR3 runs to 16 residues. CDR3 protein: CSVGTSGEVRWNEQFF. The CDR3 DNA follows: TGCAGCGTTGGGACTAGCGGGGAGGTAAGGTGGAATGAGCAGTTCTTC.

V and J are TRBV12-5 and TRBJ2-7; 9 nucleotides agree with TRBD1. Trimming took 5 bases from V and 5 from J; bases not matched to a gene: 7. The germline CDR1 and CDR2 sequences are LGHNT and FRNRAP. CDR3 size: 14 residues. Here the CDR3 reads CASGTGQGSHEQYF. The CDR3 coding sequence is TGTGCTAGTGGTACAGGACAGGGGTCCCACGAGCAGTACTTC.

The chain couples TRBV10-1 to TRBJ2-3; 14 bases map to TRBD2. This CDR3 region has 18 residues. CDR1 is WNHNN, CDR2 SYGVQD, per germline (reference sequence). V lost 3 bases, J lost 3 bases, and 8 bases stayed unmatched. The CDR3 DNA reads TGCGCCAGCAGTGATTGGCGGGGACTAGCGGGGGAAACAGATACGCAGTATTTT. It specifies CASSDWRGLAGETDTQYF.

This rearrangement joins TRBV11-1 to TRBJ1-1, with a possible D match to TRBD1 (6 bases). V gave up 1 base and J gave up 0 bases, with 9 bases separating them. The CDR3 sequence is 15 residues long. Germline V gene lookup returns CDR1 SGHAT and CDR2 FQDESV (reference sequence). CDR3 sequence: CASSLEDSLNTEAFF. For the CDR3, the DNA is TGTGCCAGCAGCTTAGAGGACAGCTTGAACACTGAAGCTTTCTTT.

The rearrangement links TRBV5-1 to TRBJ2-3, with unresolved D. Trimming pared 1 base from V and 4 bases from J, leaving 7 bases between. The CDR3 length is 13 residues. CDR1 SGHRS and CDR2 YFSETQ come from the germline V gene. The CDR3 loop reads CASSLIVADTQYF. Here the CDR3 DNA reads TGCGCCAGCAGCTTGATTGTGGCAGATACGCAGTATTTT.